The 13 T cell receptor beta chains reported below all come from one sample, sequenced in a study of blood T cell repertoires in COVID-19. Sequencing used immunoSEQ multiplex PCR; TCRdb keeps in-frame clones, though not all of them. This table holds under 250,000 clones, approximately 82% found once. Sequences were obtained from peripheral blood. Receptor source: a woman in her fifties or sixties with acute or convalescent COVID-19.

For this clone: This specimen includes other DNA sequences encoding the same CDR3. The CDR3 DNA reads as TGCGCCAGCAGCCTCGGGACAGGTAACACTGAAGCTTTCTTT. Protein: CASSLGTGNTEAFF. The V and J genes are TRBV5-1 and TRBJ1-1; 8 nucleotides agree with TRBD1. The CDR3 loop spans 14 amino acids. Germline assignment: CDR1 SGHRS and CDR2 YFSETQ. The J segment lost 2 bases and the V segment lost 4 bases, leaving 4 bases of the junction unmatched.

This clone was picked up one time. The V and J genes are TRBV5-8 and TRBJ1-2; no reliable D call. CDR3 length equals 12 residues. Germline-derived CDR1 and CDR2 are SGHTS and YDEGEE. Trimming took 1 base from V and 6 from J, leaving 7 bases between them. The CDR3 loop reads CASSLQRDGYTF. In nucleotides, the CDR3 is TGTGCCAGCAGCTTGCAACGAGATGGCTACACCTTC.

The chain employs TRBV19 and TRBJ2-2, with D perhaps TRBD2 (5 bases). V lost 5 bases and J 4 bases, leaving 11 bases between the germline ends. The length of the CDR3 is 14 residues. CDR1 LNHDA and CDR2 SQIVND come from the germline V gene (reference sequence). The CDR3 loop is CASSEGFLTGELFF. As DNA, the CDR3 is TGTGCCAGTAGTGAGGGTTTCCTCACCGGGGAGCTGTTTTTT. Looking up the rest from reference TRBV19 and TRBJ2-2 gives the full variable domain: DGGITQSPKYLFRKEGQNVTLSCEQNLNHDAMYWYRQDPGQGLRLIYYSQIVNDFQKGDIAEGYSVSREKKESFPLTVTSAQKNPTAFYLCASSEGFLTGELFFGEGSRLTVL.

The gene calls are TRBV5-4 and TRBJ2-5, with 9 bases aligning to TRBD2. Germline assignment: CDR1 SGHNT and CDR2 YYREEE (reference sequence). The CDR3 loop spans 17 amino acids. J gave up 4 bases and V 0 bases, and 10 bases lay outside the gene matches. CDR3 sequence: CASSLEGSGSRGETQYF. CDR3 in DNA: TGTGCCAGCAGCTTGGAAGGTAGCGGGAGTAGGGGAGAGACCCAGTACTTC.

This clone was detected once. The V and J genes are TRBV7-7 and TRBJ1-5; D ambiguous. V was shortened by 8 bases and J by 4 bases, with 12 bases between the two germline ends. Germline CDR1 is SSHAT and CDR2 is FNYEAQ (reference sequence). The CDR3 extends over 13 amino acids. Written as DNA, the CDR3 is TGTGCCAGCGCTCGAGGTCTAAATCAGCCCCAGCATTTT. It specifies CASARGLNQPQHF.

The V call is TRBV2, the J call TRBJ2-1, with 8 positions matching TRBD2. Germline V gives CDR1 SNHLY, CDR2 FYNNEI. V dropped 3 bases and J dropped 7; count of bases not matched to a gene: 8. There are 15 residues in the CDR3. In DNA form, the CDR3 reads TGTGCCAGCAGTGACCTGATAGCGGGATGGAATGAGCAGTTCTTC. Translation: CASSDLIAGWNEQFF.

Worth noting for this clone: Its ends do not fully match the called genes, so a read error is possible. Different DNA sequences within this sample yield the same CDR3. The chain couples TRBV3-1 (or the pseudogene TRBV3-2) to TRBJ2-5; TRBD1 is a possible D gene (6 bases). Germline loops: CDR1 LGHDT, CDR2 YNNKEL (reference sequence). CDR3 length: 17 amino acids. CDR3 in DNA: TGTGCCAGCAGTCAAGATCGGCAGGGGCCGCTCCAAGAGACCCAGTACTTC. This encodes CASSQDRQGPLQETQYF.

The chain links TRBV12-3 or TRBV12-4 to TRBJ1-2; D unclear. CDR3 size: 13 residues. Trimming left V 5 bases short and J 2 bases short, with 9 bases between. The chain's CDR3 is CASSQQLNYGYTF. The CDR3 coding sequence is TGTGCCAGCAGTCAACAGCTAAACTATGGCTACACCTTC.

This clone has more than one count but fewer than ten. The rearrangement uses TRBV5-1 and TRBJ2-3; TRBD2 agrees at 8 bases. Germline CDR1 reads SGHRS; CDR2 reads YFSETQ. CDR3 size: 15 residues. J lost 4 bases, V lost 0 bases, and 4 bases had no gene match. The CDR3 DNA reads TGCGCCAGCAGCTTGGGACGGGAGGGCCCAGATACGCAGTATTTT. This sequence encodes CASSLGREGPDTQYF.

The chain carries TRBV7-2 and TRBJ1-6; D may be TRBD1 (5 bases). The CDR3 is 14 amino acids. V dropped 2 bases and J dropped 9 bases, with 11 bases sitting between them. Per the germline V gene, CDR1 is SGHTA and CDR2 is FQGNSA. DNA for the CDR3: TGTGCCAGCAGCTTAAGGGGTTCTTCTTCACCCCTCCACTTT. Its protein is CASSLRGSSSPLHF.

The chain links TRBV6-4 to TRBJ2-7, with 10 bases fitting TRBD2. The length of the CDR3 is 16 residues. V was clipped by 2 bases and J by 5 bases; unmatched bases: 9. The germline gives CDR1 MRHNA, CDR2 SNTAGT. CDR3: CASSDLPTSGIHEQYF. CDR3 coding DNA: TGTGCCAGCAGTGACCTCCCAACTAGCGGGATTCACGAGCAGTACTTC.

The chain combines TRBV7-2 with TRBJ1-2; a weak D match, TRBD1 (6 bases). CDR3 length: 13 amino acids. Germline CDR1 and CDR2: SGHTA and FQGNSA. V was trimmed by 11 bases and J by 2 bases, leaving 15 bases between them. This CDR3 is CASGRGQNYGYTF. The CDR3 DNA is TGTGCCTCCGGGCGGGGGCAGAACTATGGCTACACCTTC.

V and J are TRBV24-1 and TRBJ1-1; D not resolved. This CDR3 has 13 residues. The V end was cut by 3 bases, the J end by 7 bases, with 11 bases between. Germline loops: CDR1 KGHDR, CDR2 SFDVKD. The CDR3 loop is CATSDLPTGEAFF. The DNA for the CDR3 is TGTGCCACCAGTGATCTTCCGACGGGTGAAGCTTTCTTT.